The 19 T cell receptor beta chains below come from one sample, sequenced in a study of CD8 T cells in ankylosing spondylitis (dated by TCRdb to the late 2010s). Library preparation was by 5' RACE. The run used an Illumina HiSeq 2500. TCRdb reprocessed the public reads (quality trimming at Q25 with fastp, clone calling with MiXCR) and kept in-frame beta chains. Each entry is one CDR3 protein sequence, shown with its most common DNA and genes. Present in this sample are about 210,000 distinct CDR3 sequences, 6% to 8.5% of which were seen just once. The leading ten clones occupy 12% to 15% of the sample. Their antigen targets remain unknown. Broader findings and caveats from the paper: Blood from ankylosing spondylitis patients appeared to be characterized by a TCR beta motif composed of 7 to 9 highly homologous amino acid variants.

The sequenced material came from blood, either unsorted or a sorted T cell fraction (not recorded which). The receptors stem from a male donor with ankylosing spondylitis.

This clonotype was picked up many times. V gene TRBV5-1 combines with J gene TRBJ1-1, with D perhaps TRBD1 (6 bases). V was shortened by 4 bases and J by 0 bases, with 13 bases between the two germline ends. This CDR3 has 15 residues. The germline V gene has CDR1 SGHRS and CDR2 YFSETQ. Here the CDR3 reads CASSPSQGMNTEAFF. Here the CDR3 DNA reads TGCGCCAGCAGCCCATCCCAGGGGATGAACACTGAAGCTTTCTTT.

In this sample, this clonotype turned up many times. The genes are TRBV5-1 and TRBJ2-2; D could derive from TRBD1 or TRBD2 (6 bases each). CDR1 and CDR2 (germline): SGHRS, YFSETQ. CDR3 length equals 14 residues. Trimming removed 3 bases from V and 11 bases from J, with 17 bases in between. The chain's CDR3 is CASSSYLQGGELFF. CDR3 nucleotide sequence: TGCGCCAGCAGCTCCTATTTACAGGGAGGTGAGCTGTTTTTT.

Ten or more counts support this clonotype. The chain is built from TRBV2 and TRBJ1-3; a possible D gene is TRBD1 (5 bases). This CDR3 spans 15 amino acids. V was cut by 0 bases and J by 4 bases, with 10 bases left in between. The germline V gene has CDR1 SNHLY and CDR2 FYNNEI. The CDR3 here is CASSEAGTLGNTIYF. The CDR3 DNA reads as TGTGCCAGCAGTGAAGCCGGGACCTTGGGAAACACCATATATTTT.

Only a few counts were recorded for this clonotype. The chain recombines TRBV20-1 with TRBJ2-5, with D unclear. CDR1 and CDR2 (germline): DFQATT, SNEGSKA (reference sequence). Trimming cost V 6 bases and J 2 bases, with 16 bases left between them. The CDR3 is 14 residues long. In DNA, the CDR3 is TGCAGTGCCCTAGACCGCGTACAGCAAGAGACCCAGTACTTC. The encoded protein is CSALDRVQQETQYF.

The rearrangement joins TRBV11-2 to TRBJ2-3; weak D call: TRBD2 (6 bases). The germline V gene encodes CDR1 SGHAT and CDR2 FQNNGV. V lost 5 bases and J lost 5, with 20 bases in between. This CDR3 has 16 residues. The CDR3 sequence: CASSATSRGVRDTQYF. The CDR3 DNA is TGTGCCAGCAGCGCTACTAGCCGGGGAGTTCGAGATACGCAGTATTTT. Complete variable domain (other parts from reference TRBV11-2 and TRBJ2-3): EAGVAQSPRYKIIEKRQSVAFWCNPISGHATLYWYQQILGQGPKLLIQFQNNGVVDDSQLPKDRFSAERLKGVDSTLKIQPAKLEDSAVYLCASSATSRGVRDTQYFGPGTRLTVL.

There are a few counts of this clonotype. This sequence joins TRBV7-9 and TRBJ1-4, with D tentatively TRBD1 (5 bases). V gave up 6 bases and J gave up 4 bases, with 9 bases separating them. Germline V gene lookup returns CDR1 SEHNR and CDR2 FQNEAQ (reference sequence). This CDR3 is built from 13 residues. CDR3 in DNA: TGTGCCAGCAGGACGGGGGTTAATGAAAAACTGTTTTTT. Translated: CASRTGVNEKLFF.

This rearrangement joins TRBV20-1 to TRBJ2-7; D gene uncertain. Per germline, CDR1 DFQATT and CDR2 SNEGSKA (reference sequence). V lost 0 bases and J lost 3, with 18 bases in between. The CDR3 has 16 amino acids. This CDR3 reads CSARDRAGAFLYEQYF. Written as DNA, the CDR3 is TGCAGTGCTAGAGATAGGGCCGGCGCCTTCCTCTACGAGCAGTACTTC.

In this sample, this clonotype turned up a few times. The V and J genes are TRBV28 and TRBJ2-2; unclear D gene. The CDR3 has 12 amino acids. The germline gives CDR1 MDHEN, CDR2 SYDVKM. With 8 bases removed from V and 3 bases from J, the gap between germline ends came to 7 bases. The CDR3 here is CASPSHTGELFF. CDR3 nucleotide sequence: TGTGCCAGCCCATCCCACACCGGGGAGCTGTTTTTT.

Ten or more counts support this clonotype. This chain connects TRBV7-9 to TRBJ2-7; perhaps TRBD1 as D (6 bases). Germline lookup yields CDR1 SEHNR and CDR2 FQNEAQ (reference sequence). Between the trimmed V and J ends, which lost 4 bases and 0 bases, there was a span of 10 bases. The CDR3 sequence is 14 residues long. CDR3 coding DNA: TGTGCCAGCAGCTCGACAGGTCCCTCCTACGAGCAGTACTTC. Translating it yields CASSSTGPSYEQYF. Supplemented by reference TRBV7-9 and TRBJ2-7, the full variable domain reads DTGVSQNPRHKITKRGQNVTFRCDPISEHNRLYWYRQTLGQGPEFLTYFQNEAQLEKSRLLSDRFSAERPKGSFSTLEIQRTEQGDSAMYLCASSSTGPSYEQYFGPGTRLTVT.

This chain connects TRBV7-9 to TRBJ2-2; 7 bases fit TRBD2. Germline CDR1 SEHNR, CDR2 FQNEAQ (reference sequence). The CDR3 has 15 amino acids. Trimming took 4 bases from V and 6 from J; bases not matched to a gene: 8. The CDR3 spells CASSSGREHAGELFF. CDR3 nucleotide sequence: TGTGCCAGCAGCTCGGGGAGGGAGCACGCCGGGGAGCTGTTTTTT.

At least ten counts were recorded for this clonotype. This rearrangement joins TRBV7-9 to TRBJ2-1; D not resolved. Germline CDR1 reads SEHNR; CDR2 reads FQNEAQ (reference sequence). This CDR3 is 13 amino acids long. Trimming shortened V by 5 bases and J by 3 bases, and 8 bases separated the two germline ends. The CDR3 spells CASSGQNYNEQFF. The CDR3 DNA is TGTGCCAGCAGCGGGCAGAACTACAATGAGCAGTTCTTC.

This clonotype has more than one count but fewer than ten. This chain joins TRBV11-2 and TRBJ2-4; 7 positions match TRBD2. With 1 base clipped from V and 4 bases from J, the junction kept 7 bases outside the gene matches. The germline CDR1 and CDR2 sequences are SGHAT and FQNNGV. The CDR3 is 16 amino acids. The CDR3 DNA sequence: TGTGCCAGCAGCTTAGGTCGCGGGAGAGGGAAAAACATTCAGTACTTC. It yields the protein CASSLGRGRGKNIQYF.

V gene TRBV6-2 or TRBV6-3 combines with J gene TRBJ1-5; 7 bases map to TRBD1. The CDR3 contains 15 residues. The germline V gene encodes CDR1 MNHEY and CDR2 SVGEGT. Trimming removed 6 bases from V and 5 bases from J; junction bases left unmatched: 10. CDR3 nucleotide sequence: TGTGCCAGCAGCCTTGCACAGGGGAGTTATCAGCCCCAGCATTTT. Residues: CASSLAQGSYQPQHF.

This clonotype was seen many times. The J gene is TRBJ2-1, the V gene TRBV9; D gene uncertain. This CDR3 comprises 12 residues. Trimming left V 2 bases short and J 10 bases short, with 10 bases between. Germline assignment: CDR1 SGDLS and CDR2 YYNGEE. CDR3 bases: TGTGCCAGCAGCGTTTCTAGAAGGGAGCAGTTCTTC. This encodes CASSVSRREQFF.

This clonotype was counted between two and nine times. J is TRBJ2-7 and V is TRBV20-1; D unclear. V was trimmed by 6 bases and J by 0 bases, leaving 12 bases between them. The CDR3 sequence is 13 residues long. The V gene's germline CDR1 is DFQATT and CDR2 SNEGSKA (reference sequence). The CDR3 DNA sequence: TGCAGTGCCAGTCCTAAGAGCTCCTACGAGCAGTACTTC. Translating it yields CSASPKSSYEQYF.

At least ten counts were recorded for this clonotype. This chain links TRBV5-1 with TRBJ1-5; no firm D call. The CDR3 totals 15 residues. Germline values: CDR1 SGHRS, CDR2 YFSETQ. V was trimmed by 0 bases and J by 4 bases, leaving 11 bases between them. Here the CDR3 reads CASSLDWSHNQPQHF. The CDR3 DNA follows: TGCGCCAGCAGCTTGGATTGGAGCCATAATCAGCCCCAGCATTTT.

This clonotype showed up many times. The chain is built from TRBV7-9 and TRBJ2-2; D not certain. The CDR3 loop spans 11 amino acids. Germline loops: CDR1 SEHNR, CDR2 FQNEAQ (reference sequence). Trimming took 6 bases from V and 7 from J, leaving 6 bases between them. The CDR3 DNA reads as TGTGCCAGCAGTCAGATCGGGGAGCTGTTTTTT. This translates into CASSQIGELFF.

At least ten counts were recorded for this clonotype. The V call is TRBV27, the J call TRBJ2-1; no firm D call. Trimming removed 3 bases at V and 0 bases at J, with 12 bases between. The CDR3 spans 16 residues. The germline V gene encodes CDR1 MNHEY and CDR2 SMNVEV (reference sequence). Here the CDR3 reads CASSFMAASSYNEQFF. As DNA, the CDR3 is TGTGCCAGCAGTTTCATGGCAGCGAGCTCCTACAATGAGCAGTTCTTC.

This clonotype was observed a few times. The chain links TRBV18 to TRBJ1-2; D possibly corresponds to TRBD1 (5 bases). Germline values: CDR1 KGHSH, CDR2 LQKENI. Trimming left V 5 bases short and J 6 bases short, with 19 bases between. The CDR3 is 15 residues long. The chain's CDR3 is CASSSMQGFDNGYTF. The CDR3 region has the DNA TGTGCCAGCTCATCAATGCAGGGTTTTGATAATGGCTACACCTTC.